The text below deals with one TCR beta chain. The repertoire was sequenced with immunoSEQ multiplex PCR; TCRdb's copy has only in-frame clones and lacks some. The sample consists of roughly 88,000 clones, around four fifths of them appearing once. These data belong to a study of control samples from healthy donors and cancer patients. The specimen sequenced was blood. The TCR sequence derives from a man aged 25 to 45 in good health.

In nucleotides, the CDR3 is TGTGCCAGCAGCTTGTCATACAGGGAGGCTAATGAAAAACTGTTTTTT. Its translation: CASSLSYREANEKLFF. This chain joins TRBV5-6 and TRBJ1-4, with a possible D match to TRBD1 (6 bases). Germline values: CDR1 SGHDT, CDR2 YYEEEE. Trimming shortened V by 1 base and J by 3 bases, and 13 bases separated the two germline ends. This CDR3 spans 16 amino acids.